A single sample is the source of the 23 T cell receptor beta chains below, sequenced in a study of blood T cell repertoires in COVID-19. The assay was immunoSEQ multiplex PCR, and TCRdb's table has in-frame clones only and misses some. The profile covers about 87,000 clones, with around 87% appearing a single time and 7% to 8% taken by the ten largest. Sample: peripheral blood. Receptor source: a human donor with acute or convalescent COVID-19. The donor label of this sample is uncertain.

The rearrangement links TRBV5-4 to TRBJ2-5; weak D call: TRBD1 (5 bases). CDR3 length equals 14 residues. Between the trimmed V and J ends, which lost 3 bases and 1 base, there was a span of 10 bases. The germline gives CDR1 SGHNT, CDR2 YYREEE (reference sequence). CDR3 DNA sequence: TGTGCCAGCAGCTCAGGGCAGGCCCAAGAGACCCAGTACTTC. Residues: CASSSGQAQETQYF.

This rearrangement joins TRBV29-1 to TRBJ1-2, with 7 bases identical to TRBD1. Germline-derived CDR1 and CDR2 are SQVTM and ANQGSEA. The CDR3 sequence is 11 residues long. With 6 bases clipped from V and 6 bases from J, the junction kept 4 bases outside the gene matches. Here the CDR3 reads CSVGQADGYTF. CDR3 DNA sequence: TGCAGCGTCGGACAGGCAGATGGCTACACCTTC.

The chain joins TRBV19 to TRBJ2-7; 7 nucleotides line up with TRBD1. This CDR3 region has 14 residues. V dropped 5 bases and J dropped 7; count of bases not matched to a gene: 11. Per germline, CDR1 LNHDA and CDR2 SQIVND (reference sequence). The CDR3 coding sequence is TGTGCCAGTAGTCCCGGGACAGAGACATATGAGCAGTACTTC. Its protein product is CASSPGTETYEQYF.

V usage is TRBV4-1 and J usage is TRBJ2-1; D perhaps matches TRBD1 (6 bases). The CDR3 is made up of 18 amino acids. V lost 0 bases and J lost 0, with 15 bases in between. Germline V gives CDR1 MGHRA, CDR2 YSYEKL. The CDR3 loop is CASSQDPNTGSSYNEQFF. CDR3 nucleotide sequence: TGCGCCAGCAGCCAAGATCCTAATACAGGGAGCTCCTACAATGAGCAGTTCTTC.

This rearrangement joins TRBV5-1 to TRBJ1-2; D remains unclear. Germline CDR1 and CDR2: SGHRS and YFSETQ. Trimming pared 2 bases from V and 5 bases from J, leaving 13 bases between. CDR3 length: 14 residues. Here the CDR3 reads CASSFSTEDYGYTF. CDR3 DNA sequence: TGCGCCAGCAGCTTTTCTACGGAGGATTATGGCTACACCTTC.

DNA for the CDR3: TGTGCCAGCAGCTGGGGGACAGTCGATAATTCACCCCTCCACTTT. This codes for CASSWGTVDNSPLHF. This chain joins TRBV7-8 and TRBJ1-6, with 7 bases identical to TRBD1. CDR3 size: 15 residues. CDR1 is SGHVS, CDR2 FQNEAQ, per germline. V lost 4 bases and J lost 5; bases outside the gene matches: 5. Drawing the rest from reference TRBV7-8 and TRBJ1-6, the complete variable domain is GAGVSQSPRYKVAKRGQDVALRCDPISGHVSLFWYQQALGQGPEFLTYFQNEAQLDKSGLPSDRFFAERPEGSVSTLKIQRTQQEDSAVYLCASSWGTVDNSPLHFGNGTRLTVT.

V usage is TRBV24-1 and J usage is TRBJ1-5; TRBD1 matches at 9 bases. CDR3 length: 18 residues. Germline V gene lookup returns CDR1 KGHDR and CDR2 SFDVKD. The trim removed 0 bases at V and 5 bases at J, leaving 10 bases unmatched. This CDR3 reads CATSDLGYRDREDQPQHF. The CDR3 nucleotides read TGTGCCACCAGTGATTTGGGATACCGGGACAGGGAGGATCAGCCCCAGCATTTT.

This chain joins TRBV28 and TRBJ1-2, with 7 bases lining up with TRBD1. This CDR3 has 14 amino acids. The germline V gene has CDR1 MDHEN and CDR2 SYDVKM. The V and J ends lost 5 bases and 4 bases, in that order; junction bases with no gene match: 7. This chain's CDR3 is CASSPTGVRYGYTF. CDR3 DNA: TGTGCCAGCAGTCCAACAGGGGTGCGCTATGGCTACACCTTC.

This clone was observed a single time. The chain joins TRBV2 to TRBJ2-7; 8 nucleotides align to TRBD1. This CDR3 is 14 amino acids long. Germline-derived CDR1 and CDR2 are SNHLY and FYNNEI. The V segment lost 6 bases and the J segment 4 bases; nucleotides outside the gene matches: 8. CDR3: CASSDQGAGYEQYF. In nucleotides, the CDR3 is TGTGCCAGCAGCGACCAGGGGGCTGGATACGAGCAGTACTTC.

This clone was counted between two and nine times. CDR3 amino acids: CASSVAGAGANVLTF. DNA of the CDR3: TGTGCCAGCAGCGTGGCAGGGGCTGGGGCCAACGTCCTGACTTTC. V gene TRBV9 combines with J gene TRBJ2-6, with a possible D match to TRBD1 (6 bases). The CDR3 has 15 amino acids. Between the trimmed V and J ends, which lost 2 bases and 2 bases, there was a span of 8 bases. Germline V gene lookup returns CDR1 SGDLS and CDR2 YYNGEE.

The genes are TRBV19 and TRBJ2-7; the D gene is possibly TRBD2 (6 bases). Deletions cut 2 bases from V and 0 bases from J, with 11 bases between. CDR1 LNHDA and CDR2 SQIVND come from the germline V gene (reference sequence). This CDR3 spans 15 amino acids. CDR3 protein: CASSIKGLRSYEQYF. The CDR3 nucleotides are TGTGCCAGTAGTATAAAGGGACTTCGCTCCTACGAGCAGTACTTC.

The chain uses TRBV19 and TRBJ2-1; 10 nucleotides agree with TRBD2. The CDR3 spans 15 residues. Per germline, CDR1 LNHDA and CDR2 SQIVND (reference sequence). V lost 4 bases and J lost 3; bases outside the gene matches: 3. In DNA, the CDR3 is TGTGCCAGTAGTACAATAGCGGGGGGCTACAATGAGCAGTTCTTC. It yields the protein CASSTIAGGYNEQFF.

The chain has TRBV6-5 and TRBJ1-2, with D possibly TRBD1 on 5 matching bases. The CDR3 is made up of 13 amino acids. Trimming pared 0 bases from V and 5 bases from J, leaving 7 bases between. Germline V CDR1 and CDR2: MNHEY, SVGAGI. In DNA form, the CDR3 reads TGTGCCAGCAGTTACTCGGGGGGATATGGCTACACCTTC. Residues: CASSYSGGYGYTF.

The CDR3 nucleotides are TGTGCCAGTATGCGGACAGCCCTACGATATGGCTACACCTTC. Translated: CASMRTALRYGYTF. The chain joins TRBV19 to TRBJ1-2; a possible D gene is TRBD1 (6 bases). The germline CDR1 and CDR2 sequences are LNHDA and SQIVND (reference sequence). The CDR3 extends over 14 amino acids. The V end was cut by 7 bases, the J end by 5 bases, with 17 bases between. Supplemented by reference TRBV19 and TRBJ1-2, the full variable domain reads DGGITQSPKYLFRKEGQNVTLSCEQNLNHDAMYWYRQDPGQGLRLIYYSQIVNDFQKGDIAEGYSVSREKKESFPLTVTSAQKNPTAFYLCASMRTALRYGYTFGSGTRLTVV.

The gene calls are TRBV11-2 and TRBJ1-5, with TRBD1 as a possible D gene (5 bases). The germline V gene has CDR1 SGHAT and CDR2 FQNNGV. V lost 1 base, J lost 10 bases, and 14 bases lay in between. CDR3 length: 14 residues. DNA for the CDR3: TGTGCCAGCAGCTTAGCAGGGCCTTGGGCTCCCCAGCATTTT. It translates to CASSLAGPWAPQHF. Complete variable domain (other parts from reference TRBV11-2 and TRBJ1-5): EAGVAQSPRYKIIEKRQSVAFWCNPISGHATLYWYQQILGQGPKLLIQFQNNGVVDDSQLPKDRFSAERLKGVDSTLKIQPAKLEDSAVYLCASSLAGPWAPQHFGDGTRLSIL.

The genes are TRBV19 and TRBJ1-4, with D perhaps matching TRBD1 (6 bases). V lost 5 bases and J 12 bases, leaving 13 bases between the germline ends. The germline V gene encodes CDR1 LNHDA and CDR2 SQIVND (reference sequence). The CDR3 spans 12 residues. CDR3 bases: TGTGCCAGTAGTCCACGGGGGGGCGAACTGTTTTTT. Translation: CASSPRGGELFF.

V is TRBV5-4 and J is TRBJ1-2, with a tentative D call TRBD1 (5 bases). With 5 bases removed from V and 8 bases from J, the gap between germline ends came to 19 bases. Per the germline V gene, CDR1 is SGHNT and CDR2 is YYREEE (reference sequence). The CDR3 length is 14 residues. CDR3 bases: TGTGCCAGCAGTGAGGGACTCGAAAAAGGGGGCTACACCTTC. Translated, it gives CASSEGLEKGGYTF.

The chain couples TRBV18 to TRBJ2-1; 7 positions agree with TRBD2. V was clipped by 2 bases and J by 0 bases; unmatched bases: 1. CDR3 length: 15 amino acids. Germline V lookup: CDR1 KGHSH, CDR2 LQKENI. CDR3 sequence: CASSPGEGSYNEQFF. CDR3 coding DNA: TGTGCCAGCTCACCAGGGGAGGGCTCCTACAATGAGCAGTTCTTC.

This chain joins TRBV21-1 and TRBJ1-6; whether TRBD1, the table's D call, matches the DNA was not checked. TRBV21-1 is a known pseudogene. The CDR3 extends over 17 amino acids. DNA of the CDR3: TGTGCCAGCACCCCTGGGGGACAGGGAGACTATAATTCACCCCTCCACTTT. It specifies CASTPGGQGDYNSPLHF.

This clone is a singleton in its sample. The V gene is TRBV21-1, the J gene TRBJ1-1; the table names TRBD1, a call not compared with the DNA. TRBV21-1 is marked as a pseudogene. The CDR3 is made up of 15 amino acids. CDR3 bases: TGTGCCAGCAGCTCTACTCAGGGGGCGTTTACTGAAGCTTTCTTT. Encoded protein: CASSSTQGAFTEAFF.

This chain connects TRBV29-1 to TRBJ1-2; possibly TRBD1 for D (5 bases). Germline lookup yields CDR1 SQVTM and CDR2 ANQGSEA. CDR3 size: 13 residues. The V gene lost 3 bases and the J gene lost 7 bases, with 15 bases spanning the gap. The CDR3 DNA follows: TGCAGCGTTGATGGTAGGGGCTGGAGTGGCTACACCTTC. Protein sequence: CSVDGRGWSGYTF.

The rearrangement joins TRBV5-4 to TRBJ2-5, with TRBD2 identical over 7 bases. Germline lookup yields CDR1 SGHNT and CDR2 YYREEE (reference sequence). This CDR3 spans 16 amino acids. V shed 4 bases and J 5 bases; nucleotides not matched to a gene: 14. CDR3 protein: CASSPTDGRMGETQYF. The CDR3 nucleotides read TGTGCCAGCAGCCCGACAGACGGGAGGATGGGGGAGACCCAGTACTTC. The full variable domain, completed using reference TRBV5-4 and TRBJ2-5, is ETGVTQSPTHLIKTRGQQVTLRCSSQSGHNTVSWYQQALGQGPQFIFQYYREEENGRGNFPPRFSGLQFPNYSSELNVNALELDDSALYLCASSPTDGRMGETQYFGPGTRLLVL.

This clone turned up a few times. CDR3 coding DNA: TGTGCCAGCAGGGACAGATTGAACACCGGGGAGCTGTTTTTT. Amino acids: CASRDRLNTGELFF. J is TRBJ2-2 and V is TRBV2, with a tentative D call TRBD1 (6 bases). The germline V and J ends were trimmed by 6 bases and 1 base, with 9 bases remaining between them. The germline gives CDR1 SNHLY, CDR2 FYNNEI. There are 14 residues in the CDR3.